The T cell receptor beta chain described here comes from a study of beta chain features in type 1 diabetes. Study-level results: Insertions at VDJ junctions were less frequent in type 1 diabetes patients. These patients also deleted more nucleotides at the same junctions. For cells with high TCR expression, cDNA sequencing could yield over-representation. Within patients, naive, central memory and Treg TCRB repertoires seemed more similar than within healthy donors.

V shed 0 bases and J shed 1 base, with 8 bases lying between them. The germline V gene encodes CDR1 LGHNA and CDR2 YSLEER. This CDR3 contains 15 residues. cDNA synthesis used the whole RNA isolate, giving expressed TCRB sequences. TCRdb's copy holds only in-frame clones and misses some; the assay was immunoSEQ multiplex PCR. The profile shows around 500,000 clones, 25% to 35% of them singletons. Worth noting for this clone: What it binds is unknown. Other DNA variants within this sample encode the same CDR3.

Sequenced sample: naive CD4+ T cells from blood. This TCR was recovered from a man younger than 30 in good health. The chain links TRBV4-3 to TRBJ2-3, with a tentative D call TRBD2 (6 bases). Here the CDR3 DNA reads TGCGCCAGCAGCCAAGAGGGGAGGCGCACAGATACGCAGTATTTT. It is translated as CASSQEGRRTDTQYF.